The 16 T cell receptor beta chains below were found in one sample sequenced in a study of shared clonotypes between healthy human individuals. The protocol was immunoSEQ multiplex PCR, while the TCRdb copy is restricted to in-frame clones and leaves out a portion. This sample has some 2,000,000 clones; approximately 94% occur once, and the top ten carry roughly 1.1%. The naive CD8 subset, CD45RO-negative cells positively selected for CCR7, excluded terminally differentiated effector memory CD45RA+ cells. The sample taken for sequencing was naive CD8+ T cells sorted from blood. These receptor sequences come from a man between 18 and 29 years old in good health.

The chain links TRBV5-5 to TRBJ1-4; no clear D. V lost 0 bases, J lost 7 bases, and 7 bases lay in between. Germline V CDR1 and CDR2: SGHKS, YYEKEE (reference sequence). The CDR3 spans 13 residues. The CDR3 protein is CASSLVGSEKLFF. The CDR3 DNA reads as TGTGCCAGCAGCTTGGTCGGGAGTGAAAAACTGTTTTTT.

V gene TRBV9 combines with J gene TRBJ2-1; D unresolved. V gave up 0 bases and J gave up 2 bases, with 12 bases separating them. There are 16 residues in the CDR3. CDR1 is SGDLS and CDR2 is YYNGEE in the germline V gene. The chain's CDR3 is CASSVGLGPTYNEQFF. For the CDR3, the DNA is TGTGCCAGCAGCGTAGGTCTCGGTCCTACCTACAATGAGCAGTTCTTC.

The CDR3 sequence: CASSQERGLLNSPLHF. Here the CDR3 DNA reads TGCGCCAGCAGCCAAGAACGGGGTTTGTTGAATTCACCCCTCCACTTT. V gene TRBV4-1 combines with J gene TRBJ1-6; D unclear. The length of the CDR3 is 16 residues. The germline gives CDR1 MGHRA, CDR2 YSYEKL. Trimming stripped 0 bases from V and 7 bases from J, with 13 bases between.

The chain joins TRBV7-9 to TRBJ2-1, with a weak D call TRBD2 (6 bases). V lost 5 bases, J lost 6 bases, and 14 bases lay in between. The length of the CDR3 is 14 residues. Per germline, CDR1 SEHNR and CDR2 FQNEAQ (reference sequence). The CDR3 protein is CASSPMTSFNEQFF. DNA for the CDR3: TGTGCCAGCAGCCCGATGACTAGTTTCAATGAGCAGTTCTTC.

V and J are TRBV7-9 and TRBJ2-3; 7 bases match TRBD2. There are 16 residues in the CDR3. Germline V gene lookup returns CDR1 SEHNR and CDR2 FQNEAQ (reference sequence). Unmatched junction bases numbered 11, after V lost 5 bases and J lost 3 bases. The CDR3 DNA sequence: TGTGCCAGCAGCCCATCCCCAGCGGGAATGACAGATACGCAGTATTTT. Translated: CASSPSPAGMTDTQYF.

CDR3 DNA: TGTGCCAGCAGCGTCATGGACGGAGCCTACAATGAGCAGTTCTTC. It is translated as CASSVMDGAYNEQFF. The chain recombines TRBV9 with TRBJ2-1, with unresolved D. The CDR3 extends over 15 amino acids. Germline CDR1 and CDR2: SGDLS and YYNGEE. V was shortened by 2 bases and J by 2 bases, with 11 bases between the two germline ends.

This sequence joins TRBV11-2 and TRBJ2-1; D is unresolved. Germline assignment: CDR1 SGHAT and CDR2 FQNNGV. V lost 6 bases and J 10 bases, leaving 16 bases between the germline ends. The CDR3 runs 13 residues. The CDR3: CASRETSSFEQFF. The CDR3 DNA follows: TGTGCCAGCAGGGAAACCTCTAGTTTCGAGCAGTTCTTC.

Concerning this clone itself: At one end the junction does not follow the germline gene, possibly because of a read error. The chain combines TRBV7-7 with TRBJ2-3; the D gene is possibly TRBD1 (5 bases). This CDR3 spans 13 amino acids. The germline gives CDR1 SSHAT, CDR2 FNYEAQ (reference sequence). Written as DNA, the CDR3 is TGTGCTAGCAGCTTAGAGGCAGGGGATACGCAGTATTTT. Translation: CASSLEAGDTQYF.

V and J are TRBV5-4 and TRBJ2-3; no firm D call. With 2 bases removed from V and 4 bases from J, the gap between germline ends came to 8 bases. The CDR3 length is 13 residues. CDR1 and CDR2 from the germline V gene are SGHNT and YYREEE (reference sequence). CDR3 DNA sequence: TGTGCCAGCAGCTTCTGGGGATCAGATACGCAGTATTTT. Protein product: CASSFWGSDTQYF. Drawing the rest from reference TRBV5-4 and TRBJ2-3, the complete variable domain is ETGVTQSPTHLIKTRGQQVTLRCSSQSGHNTVSWYQQALGQGPQFIFQYYREEENGRGNFPPRFSGLQFPNYSSELNVNALELDDSALYLCASSFWGSDTQYFGPGTRLTVL.

V is TRBV9 and J is TRBJ2-2, with 7 bases matching TRBD1. V trimming: 4 bases; J trimming: 5 bases; junction bases outside the gene matches: 8. Germline loops: CDR1 SGDLS, CDR2 YYNGEE. The CDR3 contains 15 residues. The CDR3 protein is CASSPRQGWTGELFF. The DNA for the CDR3 is TGTGCCAGCAGCCCGAGACAGGGTTGGACCGGGGAGCTGTTTTTT.

The chain links TRBV28 to TRBJ2-7; the match to TRBD1 covers 7 bases. V shed 3 bases and J 2 bases; nucleotides not matched to a gene: 10. Germline CDR1 is MDHEN and CDR2 is SYDVKM. This CDR3 is built from 16 residues. The chain's CDR3 is CASSFSRGSLTYEQYF. The CDR3 DNA reads TGTGCCAGCAGTTTTTCCAGGGGGTCCCTAACCTACGAGCAGTACTTC.

The chain has TRBV27 and TRBJ1-2, with D hard to call. From germline, CDR1 is MNHEY and CDR2 SMNVEV (reference sequence). This CDR3 is built from 14 residues. V was cut by 5 bases and J by 3 bases, with 13 bases left in between. As DNA, the CDR3 is TGTGCCAGCAGTCCGGATGGGGAGGACTATGGCTACACCTTC. Translated: CASSPDGEDYGYTF.

To note about this clone: Possible read error: a much larger clone is one base away. This sample also contains other DNA sequences that code for the same CDR3. The genes are TRBV13 and TRBJ1-1; no definite D call. The CDR3 length is 12 residues. V was cut by 3 bases and J by 3 bases, with 5 bases left in between. Germline-derived CDR1 and CDR2 are PRHDT and FYEKMQ (reference sequence). Here the CDR3 reads CASSLGYTEAFF. The DNA of the CDR3 is TGTGCCAGCAGCTTGGGGTACACTGAAGCTTTCTTT.

The gene calls are TRBV5-1 and TRBJ2-7; D not resolved. The CDR3 spans 13 residues. The V end lost 5 bases, the J end lost 2 bases, and 11 bases lay between the germline ends. Germline lookup yields CDR1 SGHRS and CDR2 YFSETQ. Written as DNA, the CDR3 is TGCGCCAGCAGGATTGCCGGACCCTACGAGCAGTACTTC. Protein sequence: CASRIAGPYEQYF. The variable domain in full, completed from reference TRBV5-1 and TRBJ2-7, reads KAGVTQTPRYLIKTRGQQVTLSCSPISGHRSVSWYQQTPGQGLQFLFEYFSETQRNKGNFPGRFSGRQFSNSRSEMNVSTLELGDSALYLCASRIAGPYEQYFGPGTRLTVT.

The chain links TRBV2 to TRBJ2-1, with 7 positions matching TRBD1. Germline CDR1 and CDR2: SNHLY and FYNNEI. Germline trimming cut 6 bases from V and 6 bases from J; bases unmatched to any gene: 14. The CDR3 covers 16 residues. The CDR3: CASRMTGIIPFNEQFF. CDR3 bases: TGTGCCAGCAGAATGACAGGGATAATCCCCTTCAATGAGCAGTTCTTC.

The chain uses TRBV10-3 and TRBJ2-2; weak D call: TRBD2 (6 bases). The germline V and J ends were trimmed by 8 bases and 2 bases, with 18 bases remaining between them. The germline V gene encodes CDR1 ENHRY and CDR2 SYGVKD. The CDR3 runs to 16 residues. In DNA form, the CDR3 reads TGTGCCATCGGGGCGGGGCTAGCCAACAACACCGGGGAGCTGTTTTTT. Residues: CAIGAGLANNTGELFF.